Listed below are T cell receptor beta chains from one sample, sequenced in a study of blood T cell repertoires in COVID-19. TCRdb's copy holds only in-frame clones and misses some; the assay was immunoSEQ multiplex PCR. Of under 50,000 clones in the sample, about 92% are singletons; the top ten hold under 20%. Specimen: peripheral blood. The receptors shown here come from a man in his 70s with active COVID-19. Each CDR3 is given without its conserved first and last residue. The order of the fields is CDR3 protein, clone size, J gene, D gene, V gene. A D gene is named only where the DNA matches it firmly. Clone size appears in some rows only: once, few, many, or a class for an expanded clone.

ASSLVGGGYEQY | . | TRBJ2-7 | TRBD2 | TRBV7-9
ASSTRTETYEQY | once | TRBJ2-7 | . | TRBV7-8
ASSHPSASGQGRGAF | . | TRBJ1-1 | TRBD1 | TRBV11-2
ASSYSIKGLGSYEQY | once | TRBJ2-7 | . | TRBV7-8
ASSPASGGASYEQY | . | TRBJ2-7 | TRBD2 | TRBV7-6
ASSFRAAGDTGELF | . | TRBJ2-2 | . | TRBV5-1
ASSNPDYYEQY | . | TRBJ2-7 | . | TRBV6-6
ASSLLTFSRTSGIEQF | . | TRBJ2-1 | TRBD2 | TRBV11-3
AWLPFPGLNEKLF | once | TRBJ1-4 | . | TRBV30
ASSPDRGGQETQY | . | TRBJ2-5 | TRBD1 | TRBV10-1
ASSQDVGGGGYSYEQY | once | TRBJ2-7 | . | TRBV4-2
ASSLEPSGGEQY | . | TRBJ2-7 | TRBD2 | TRBV7-2
AQGGLSGNTIY | once | TRBJ1-3 | . | TRBV19
ASSLRYRGGRTDTQY | . | TRBJ2-3 | TRBD2 | TRBV7-3
ASSPPRLTKGDEQY | once | TRBJ2-7 | . | TRBV18
SVYTSAGETQY | once | TRBJ2-5 | . | TRBV29-1
ASSQDPEGQANTGELF | . | TRBJ2-2 | . | TRBV4-3
ATSYKFRDRVNEQY | . | TRBJ2-7 | . | TRBV24-1
ASSQGGTGYNQPQH | . | TRBJ1-5 | TRBD1 | TRBV4-2
ASSYSTRSETQY | . | TRBJ2-5 | . | TRBV6-2/TRBV6-3
ASSLEQGAAGNTIY | . | TRBJ1-3 | TRBD1 | TRBV5-1
ASSPPGRTEAF | . | TRBJ1-1 | . | TRBV19
ASSPLAGGRETQY | . | TRBJ2-5 | TRBD2 | TRBV11-2
ASSLRQGHEQY | . | TRBJ2-7 | TRBD1 | TRBV7-9
ASSTDTRGYEQY | . | TRBJ2-7 | . | TRBV7-2
ASSSYTNQNPGEQY | . | TRBJ2-7 | . | TRBV28
SVTSVSYNEQF | . | TRBJ2-1 | TRBD2 | TRBV29-1